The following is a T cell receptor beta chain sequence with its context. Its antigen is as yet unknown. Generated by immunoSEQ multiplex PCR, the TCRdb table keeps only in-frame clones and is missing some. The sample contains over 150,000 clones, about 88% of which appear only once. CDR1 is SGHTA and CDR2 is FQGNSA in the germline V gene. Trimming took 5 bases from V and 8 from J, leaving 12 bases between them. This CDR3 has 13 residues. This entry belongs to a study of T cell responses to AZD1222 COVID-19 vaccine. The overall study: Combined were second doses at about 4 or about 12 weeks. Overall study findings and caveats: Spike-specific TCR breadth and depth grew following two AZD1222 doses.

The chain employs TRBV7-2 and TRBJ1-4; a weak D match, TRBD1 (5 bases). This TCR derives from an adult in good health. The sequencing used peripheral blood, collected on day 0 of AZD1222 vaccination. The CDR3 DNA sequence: TGTGCCAGCAGCCCCCCCGGGGGGGAAAAACTGTTTTTT. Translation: CASSPPGGEKLFF. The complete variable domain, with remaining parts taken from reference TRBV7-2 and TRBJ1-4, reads GAGVSQSPSNKVTEKGKDVELRCDPISGHTALYWYRQSLGQGLEFLIYFQGNSAPDKSGLPSDRFSAERTGGSVSTLTIQRTQQEDSAVYLCASSPPGGEKLFFGSGTQLSVL.